A selection of T cell receptor beta chains follows, all from one sample in a study of PD-L1 blockade in urothelial cancer. Profiled with immunoSEQ multiplex PCR; TCRdb holds only in-frame clones, not every one. Of tens of thousands of clones listed, 90% are singletons. The specimen was PBMCs, collected around atezolizumab (anti-PD-L1) treatment. These receptors originate from a man between 65 and 85 years old with urothelial cancer. Both conserved end residues are part of each CDR3. The D gene is left open where the match is weak. Size is omitted from some rows. Given values are once, few, many or a class for expanded clones.

J gene,V gene,D gene,clone size,CDR3 DNA,CDR3 protein
TRBJ1-1,TRBV5-1,TRBD1,-,TGCGCCAGCAGGCCAACCGGGACAGGGATGAACACTGAAGCTTTCTTT,CASRPTGTGMNTEAFF
TRBJ2-3,TRBV5-1,TRBD2,once,TGCGCCAGCAGCTTCCCTCCCCTAGCGGGCCACGGGGATACGCAGTATTTT,CASSFPPLAGHGDTQYF
TRBJ2-3,TRBV6-5,-,-,TGTGCCAGCAGTTACAACAGGGGCACAGATACGCAGTATTTT,CASSYNRGTDTQYF
TRBJ2-7,TRBV28,-,-,TGTGCCAGCACCCCCGGGGACTACGAGCAGTACTTC,CASTPGDYEQYF
TRBJ2-3,TRBV6-5,TRBD1,-,TGTGCCAGCAGGTACAGGGGTTCTGAGGCAGATACGCAGTATTTT,CASRYRGSEADTQYF
TRBJ1-3,TRBV4-1,-,-,TGCGCCAGCGCCCTGGGGCAGGGTGCTGACACCATATATTTT,CASALGQGADTIYF
TRBJ2-7,TRBV6-1,-,-,TGTGCCAGCTCAGCCTCCCGGGTCCAGACCTACGAGCAGTACTTC,CASSASRVQTYEQYF
TRBJ2-7,TRBV7-9,TRBD1,-,TGTGCCAGCAGCTTAGGGGGACAGAGGTACTTC,CASSLGGQRYF
TRBJ1-5,TRBV7-9,TRBD1,once,TGTGCCAGCAGCGGACAGGGGGCTGAACAGCCCCAGCATTTT,CASSGQGAEQPQHF
TRBJ2-5,TRBV5-1,TRBD2,-,TGCGCCAGCAGCTTGGGACTAGCGGGAGGAGAGACCCAGTACTTC,CASSLGLAGGETQYF
TRBJ2-2,TRBV4-1,TRBD2,-,TGCGCCAGCAGCCAAGGTATGACTAGCGGGAGAACCGGGGAGCTGTTTTTT,CASSQGMTSGRTGELFF
TRBJ2-3,TRBV19,TRBD1,-,TGTGCCACCGAGACAGGGAGCACAGATACGCAGTATTTT,CATETGSTDTQYF
TRBJ2-7,TRBV2,-,-,TGTGCCTTATCGAGAGGACTAACCTACGAGCAGTACTTC,CALSRGLTYEQYF
TRBJ2-3,TRBV25-1,-,-,TGTGCCAGCCAAAGCGGAACCACCACAGATACGCAGTATTTT,CASQSGTTTDTQYF
TRBJ1-1,TRBV19,TRBD1,-,TGTGCCAGTAGTACCATCGCCGGGACAGGGGGGGAAGCTTTCTTT,CASSTIAGTGGEAFF
TRBJ2-1,TRBV29-1,TRBD2,once,TGCAGCGTGGCCGTAGGAGCGGGAGTTTCTAATGAGCAGTTCTTC,CSVAVGAGVSNEQFF
TRBJ2-1,TRBV25-1,TRBD2,-,TGTGCCAGCAGTGAAGGCGGGAGGGCTTACAATGAGCAGTTCTTC,CASSEGGRAYNEQFF
TRBJ2-7,TRBV5-1,TRBD1,-,TGCGCCAGCAGATATACAGGGGGCGGCGAGCAGTACTTC,CASRYTGGGEQYF
TRBJ2-7,TRBV6-5,-,medium-sized,TGTGCCAGCAGTGCTCCGGGACACGGCGAGCAGTACTTC,CASSAPGHGEQYF
TRBJ2-2,TRBV10-3,TRBD1,-,TGTGCCACCCGGGACAGGGCTAACACCGGGGAGCTGTTTTTT,CATRDRANTGELFF
TRBJ1-1,TRBV18,-,-,TGTGCCAGCTCAACCACCCAGGGGCCATATGTCACTGAAGCTTTCTTT,CASSTTQGPYVTEAFF
TRBJ1-1,TRBV10-3,TRBD1,-,TGTGCCATCAGTGAGTCCTTGACAGGGGGCAGGGTTGAAGCTTTCTTT,CAISESLTGGRVEAFF
TRBJ2-3,TRBV5-1,-,-,TGCGCCAGCAGATTCGGACTGGTTACAGATACGCAGTATTTT,CASRFGLVTDTQYF
TRBJ2-2,TRBV4-1,TRBD1,-,TGCGCCAGCAGCCAAGAATTTCAGGACAGGGGATCCGGGGAGCTGTTTTTT,CASSQEFQDRGSGELFF
TRBJ2-5,TRBV6-5,TRBD2,-,TGTGCCAGCAGCCCCCCGGCTAGCGGGAGAGGGACCCAGTACTTC,CASSPPASGRGTQYF
TRBJ2-2,TRBV7-9,TRBD1,few,TGTGCCAGCAGCGGACCGGACAGGAGTGGTACCGGGGAGCTGTTTTTT,CASSGPDRSGTGELFF
TRBJ1-2,TRBV10-2,-,-,TGCGCCAGCAGTGAGTCAGGGGGAGGGTATGGCTACACCTTC,CASSESGGGYGYTF
TRBJ1-1,TRBV19,-,-,TGTGCCAGTAGTAGGGACTACGGAACTGAAGCTTTCTTT,CASSRDYGTEAFF
TRBJ2-5,TRBV28,TRBD2,-,TGTGCCAGCACTACCCGACTAGCGGGAGTAGAGACCCAGTACTTC,CASTTRLAGVETQYF
TRBJ1-1,TRBV7-9,TRBD1,-,TGTGCCAGCAGTACCCAGGGGGCAAGTGAAGCTTTCTTT,CASSTQGASEAFF
TRBJ2-1,TRBV5-8,TRBD1,-,TGTGCCAGCAGCCAGACAGGGGTACCCTACAATGAGCAGTTCTTC,CASSQTGVPYNEQFF
TRBJ2-7,TRBV18,-,few,TGTGCCAGCTCACCAGTAGCGAGCGGGCATAGCTCCTACGAGCAGTACTTC,CASSPVASGHSSYEQYF
TRBJ2-5,TRBV19,TRBD2,-,TGTGCCAGTACCGGGACTAGCCTTGGTGAAGGCCAGTACTTC,CASTGTSLGEGQYF
TRBJ2-4,TRBV27,TRBD1,-,TGTGCCAGCAGTTTATCGACAGGGGCCAAAAACATTCAGTACTTC,CASSLSTGAKNIQYF
TRBJ1-3,TRBV28,TRBD1,once,TGTGCCAGCAGTCCAGGGACAGCTCTTTGGGGGAACACCATATATTTT,CASSPGTALWGNTIYF